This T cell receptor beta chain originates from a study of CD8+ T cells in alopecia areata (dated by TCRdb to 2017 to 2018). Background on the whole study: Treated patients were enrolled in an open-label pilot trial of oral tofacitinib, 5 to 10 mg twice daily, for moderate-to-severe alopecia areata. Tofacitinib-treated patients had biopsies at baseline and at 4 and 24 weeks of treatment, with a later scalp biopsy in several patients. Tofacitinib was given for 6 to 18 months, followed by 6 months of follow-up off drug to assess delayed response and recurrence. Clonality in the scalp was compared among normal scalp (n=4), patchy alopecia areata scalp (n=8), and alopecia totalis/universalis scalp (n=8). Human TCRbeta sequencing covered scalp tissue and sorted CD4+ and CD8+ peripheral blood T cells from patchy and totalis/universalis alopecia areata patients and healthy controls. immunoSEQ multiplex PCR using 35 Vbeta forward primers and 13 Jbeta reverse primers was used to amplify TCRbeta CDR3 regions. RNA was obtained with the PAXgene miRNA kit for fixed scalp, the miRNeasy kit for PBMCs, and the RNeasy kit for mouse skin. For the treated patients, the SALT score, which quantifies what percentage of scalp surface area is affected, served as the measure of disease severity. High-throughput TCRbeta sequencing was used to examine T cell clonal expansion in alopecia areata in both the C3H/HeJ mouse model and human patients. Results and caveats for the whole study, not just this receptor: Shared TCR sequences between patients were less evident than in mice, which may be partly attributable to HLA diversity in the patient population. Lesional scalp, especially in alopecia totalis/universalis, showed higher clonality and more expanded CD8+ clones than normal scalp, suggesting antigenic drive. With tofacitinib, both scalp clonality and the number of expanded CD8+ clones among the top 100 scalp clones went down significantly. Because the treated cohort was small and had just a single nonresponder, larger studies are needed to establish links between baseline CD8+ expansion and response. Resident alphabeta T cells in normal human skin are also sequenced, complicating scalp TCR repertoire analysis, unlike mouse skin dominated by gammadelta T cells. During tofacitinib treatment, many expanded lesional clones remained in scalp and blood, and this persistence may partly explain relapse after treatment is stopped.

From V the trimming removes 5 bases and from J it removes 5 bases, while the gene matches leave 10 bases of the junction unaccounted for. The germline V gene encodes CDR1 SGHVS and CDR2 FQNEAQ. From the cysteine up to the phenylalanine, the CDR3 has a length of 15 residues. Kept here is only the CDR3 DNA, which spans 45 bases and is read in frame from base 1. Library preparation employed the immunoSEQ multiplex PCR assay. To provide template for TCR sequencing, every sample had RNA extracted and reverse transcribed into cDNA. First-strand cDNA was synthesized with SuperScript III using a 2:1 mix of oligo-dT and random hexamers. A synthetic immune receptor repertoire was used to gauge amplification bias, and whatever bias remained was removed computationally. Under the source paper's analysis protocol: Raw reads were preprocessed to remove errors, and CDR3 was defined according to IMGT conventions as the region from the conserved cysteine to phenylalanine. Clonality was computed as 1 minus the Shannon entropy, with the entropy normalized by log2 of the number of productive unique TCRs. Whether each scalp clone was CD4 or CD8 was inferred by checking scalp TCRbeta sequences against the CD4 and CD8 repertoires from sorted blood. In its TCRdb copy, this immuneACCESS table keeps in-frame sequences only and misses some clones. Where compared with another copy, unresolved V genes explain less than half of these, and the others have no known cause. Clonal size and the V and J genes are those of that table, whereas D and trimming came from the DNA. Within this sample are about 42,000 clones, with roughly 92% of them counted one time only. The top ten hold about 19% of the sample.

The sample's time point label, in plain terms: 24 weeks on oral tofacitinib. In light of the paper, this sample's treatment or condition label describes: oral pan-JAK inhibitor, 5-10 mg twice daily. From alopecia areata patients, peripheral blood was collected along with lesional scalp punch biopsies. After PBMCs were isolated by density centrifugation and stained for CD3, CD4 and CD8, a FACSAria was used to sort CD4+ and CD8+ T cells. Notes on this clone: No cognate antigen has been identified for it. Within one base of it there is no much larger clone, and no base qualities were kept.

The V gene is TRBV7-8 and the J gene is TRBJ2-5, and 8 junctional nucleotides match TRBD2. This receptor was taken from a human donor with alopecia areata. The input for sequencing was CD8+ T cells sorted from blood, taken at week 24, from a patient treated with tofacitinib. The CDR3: CASSRETSAGETQYF. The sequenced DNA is TGTGCCAGCAGCCGCGAGACTAGCGCGGGTGAGACCCAGTACTTC.